A selection of T cell receptor beta chains follows, all from one sample in a study of blood T cell repertoires in COVID-19. Some clones are missing from TCRdb's copy, which holds only in-frame ones; the method was immunoSEQ multiplex PCR. Altogether 200,000 or so clones are present, approximately 86% being singletons, with the ten largest covering 3% to 4.5%. The material sequenced was PBMCs or T cells enriched from blood (not recorded which). Every receptor here comes from a middle-aged woman with acute COVID-19. Each CDR3 is given with its conserved first and last residue. Fields, in order: D gene, J gene, clone size, V gene, CDR3 protein, CDR3 DNA. The D gene is left open where the match is weak. Expanded clones are given a class, and other clones once, few, many or no size at all.

-	TRBJ2-2	-	TRBV29-1	CSVGLASTNTGELFF	TGCAGCGTTGGCCTAGCGAGTACGAACACCGGGGAGCTGTTTTTT
-	TRBJ2-1	-	TRBV29-1	CSTPVSGSYNEQFF	TGCAGCACCCCGGTTAGCGGCTCCTACAATGAGCAGTTCTTC
-	TRBJ1-1	-	TRBV19	CASALSGFTEAFF	TGTGCCAGTGCCCTCTCGGGGTTCACTGAAGCTTTCTTT
TRBD1	TRBJ1-4	-	TRBV28	CASSGGQGVWEKLFF	TGTGCCAGCAGTGGGGGACAGGGTGTATGGGAAAAACTGTTTTTT
-	TRBJ2-5	-	TRBV24-1	CATSDSGVGGETQYF	TGTGCCACCAGTGATTCTGGGGTGGGCGGGGAGACCCAGTACTTC
TRBD1	TRBJ1-1	-	TRBV7-6	CASSPIPRTGGLGVTEAFF	TGTGCCAGCAGCCCAATTCCTCGGACAGGGGGCCTGGGGGTCACTGAAGCTTTCTTT
-	TRBJ2-2	-	TRBV24-1	CATRGETAGELFF	TGTGCCACCAGGGGAGAAACAGCCGGGGAGCTGTTTTTT
TRBD1	TRBJ1-1	-	TRBV4-3	CASSQDLGTGETEAFF	TGCGCCAGCAGCCAAGATCTCGGGACAGGGGAGACTGAAGCTTTCTTT
-	TRBJ1-2	once	TRBV6-5	CASSNRDVNGYTF	TGTGCCAGCAGTAACAGGGACGTTAACGGCTACACCTTC
TRBD2	TRBJ2-7	-	TRBV30	CACPGGRGYEQYF	TGTGCCTGTCCAGGCGGGAGAGGCTACGAGCAGTACTTC
-	TRBJ1-5	-	TRBV27	CASSPRPSQGINQPQHF	TGTGCCAGCAGTCCTAGACCCTCCCAGGGGATTAATCAGCCCCAGCATTTT
-	TRBJ1-5	-	TRBV7-9	CASSLTGSQPQHF	TGTGCCAGCAGCTTGACGGGATCTCAGCCCCAGCATTTT
-	TRBJ2-7	few	TRBV7-9	CASSYTGTRAYEQYF	TGTGCCAGCAGTTACACCGGGACACGGGCCTACGAGCAGTACTTC
-	TRBJ1-5	-	TRBV27	CATKQGQRDQPQHF	TGTGCCACCAAGCAAGGACAGAGGGATCAGCCCCAGCATTTT
-	TRBJ2-2	-	TRBV7-6	CASSPRTGSGTGELFF	TGTGCCAGCAGCCCCCGTACAGGGAGCGGCACCGGGGAGCTGTTTTTT
TRBD1	TRBJ1-1	-	TRBV7-2	CASSYQGGGNTEAFF	TGTGCCAGCAGCTATCAAGGGGGCGGGAACACTGAAGCTTTCTTT
TRBD2	TRBJ2-5	-	TRBV28	CASSPGLAGATQYF	TGTGCCAGCAGTCCCGGACTAGCGGGAGCGACCCAGTACTTC
TRBD1	TRBJ1-2	once	TRBV2	CASSFSGQGSDGYTF	TGTGCCAGCAGTTTCTCGGGACAGGGTTCGGATGGCTACACCTTC
-	TRBJ1-1	-	TRBV19	CASSFEAGLGSEAFF	TGTGCCAGTAGTTTTGAGGCGGGTTTGGGGTCTGAAGCTTTCTTT
TRBD1	TRBJ1-2	-	TRBV28	CASRSGTDYGYTF	TGTGCCAGCAGATCCGGGACAGACTATGGCTACACCTTC
-	TRBJ2-2	-	TRBV15	CATSRVTGFGELFF	TGTGCCACCAGCAGAGTTACAGGGTTCGGGGAGCTGTTTTTT